The rows below give T cell receptor beta chains drawn from one sample of a study of cytomegalovirus exposure and HLA in healthy donors. Some clones are missing from TCRdb's copy, which holds only in-frame ones; the method was immunoSEQ multiplex PCR. The sample carries roughly 99,000 clones, around 74% recorded once. The sequencing input was PBMCs. These TCRs come from a male donor in good health and CMV-seronegative. CDR3s include the opening cysteine and the closing phenylalanine or tryptophan. Clone size is given for some rows only: seen once, a few or many times, or a class if the clone is expanded.

V	J	size	CDR3
TRBV6-5	TRBJ2-1	once	CASSGTTEQFF
TRBV27	TRBJ1-1	few	CASATGDAAEAFF
TRBV2	TRBJ2-7	.	CASSPWDSTYEQYF
TRBV4-2	TRBJ2-5	.	CASSQDLAGKETQYF
TRBV7-2	TRBJ1-2	.	CASSSDRVAYGYTF
TRBV7-2	TRBJ2-3	few	CASIGPRDGADTQYF
TRBV11-2	TRBJ2-1	.	CASSSSTGKVYHNEQFF
TRBV19	TRBJ2-1	.	CASSIDHRTGNEQFF
TRBV21-1	TRBJ2-7	.	CASSKAPPLSEDYSYEQYF
TRBV12-5	TRBJ2-3	.	CASGTTDTQYF
TRBV29-1	TRBJ2-3	once	CSVVDRRSSTDTQYF
TRBV11-2	TRBJ2-3	.	CASSSPPSTTQYF
TRBV27	TRBJ1-1	.	CASSSGQGLNTEAFF
TRBV13	TRBJ2-1	once	CASSLVREFNNEQFF
TRBV2	TRBJ1-3	.	CASGQMQGTGNTIYF
TRBV9	TRBJ2-3	.	CASSPSGSPDTQYF
TRBV25-1	TRBJ2-7	.	CASSDTRLSSYEQYF
TRBV14	TRBJ2-1	.	CASSQDLGLGNNEQFF
TRBV9	TRBJ2-2	.	CASSVDLAGRELFF
TRBV14	TRBJ2-2	.	CAKTRDRGRRGLAGVQNTGELFF
TRBV30	TRBJ2-7	.	CAWSPQGFEQYF
TRBV18	TRBJ1-1	.	CASSPSAAGSEAFF
TRBV5-8	TRBJ1-1	.	CASSLLGDLNTEAFF
TRBV5-4	TRBJ1-2	.	CATRQGVLGSYGYTF
TRBV15	TRBJ2-5	.	CATSRQGQETQYF